This T cell receptor beta chain appears in the sequencing data of a study of CD8 T cells in ankylosing spondylitis (dated by TCRdb to about 2017). With respect to the entire study: The study set out to find disease-linked TCR variants by profiling T cell receptor beta repertoires in ankylosing spondylitis patients and healthy donors. The whole study cohort included 108 healthy donors and 25 or so ankylosing spondylitis patients. Peripheral blood was sampled, and synovial fluid was additionally collected from ankylosing spondylitis patients. General study outcomes and caveats: According to the report, matched synovial fluid samples from ankylosing spondylitis patients were significantly enriched for the disease-linked clones. Blood from ankylosing spondylitis patients appeared to be characterized by a TCR beta motif made up of under ten highly homologous amino acid variants. Some motif variants were previously reported in synovial fluid and blood of reactive arthritis patients, suggesting common disease-initiation mechanisms. In peripheral blood, the disease-linked clones were found at relatively low frequencies and had a CD8+ phenotype.

This clonotype was counted a few times. There is no known antigen for this receptor. No much larger clone is present one base from it, and per-base qualities are unavailable. Sequenced using an Illumina HiSeq 2500. Quantitative 5'-RACE with molecular barcodes was the method used to prepare the TCR beta libraries. The study's processing was this. A new computational method, built on a probabilistic model of VDJ rearrangement, was used to identify disease-linked TCR variants. TCRdb trimmed the raw reads at Q25, called clones with MiXCR and kept productive beta chains. Duplicate CDR3 protein sequences are folded into a single record with the most common DNA and genes. These V and J calls originate from TCRdb's pipeline instead of the authors' own analysis. The sample includes under 950,000 distinct CDR3 sequences, with roughly 19% observed a single time. The biggest ten clones account for 15% to 20% of the sample.

For CDR1 and CDR2, the germline V gene lists MNHNS and SASEGT. Spanning cysteine to phenylalanine, the CDR3 consists of 14 amino acids. Of the read, only the CDR3 DNA is kept; its 42 bases are in frame from base 1. Unmatched junction bases come to 10, with V trimmed by 7 bases and J by 9 bases. The V and J genes are TRBV6-1 and TRBJ2-1; TRBD2 agrees with 9 junctional bases. This sequence originates from a male donor with ankylosing spondylitis. Sequences were obtained from blood, either unsorted or a sorted T cell fraction (not recorded which). The DNA reads TGTGCCAGCACCGAAACCGCGGGGGGGGGTGAGCAGTTCTTC. The encoded protein is CASTETAGGGEQFF.